The 21 T cell receptor beta chains in this list originate from one sample, sequenced in a study of blood T cells in healthy people across ages. Alongside a J-beta primer mix, a sample-barcoded 5' primer served in a second PCR lasting about 7 to 12 cycles. TCRdb re-called the 5' RACE reads through MiXCR, storing one row per CDR3 protein. This sample has about 620,000 distinct CDR3 sequences; around 20% occur once, and the top ten carry around 3.4%. Sequencing was performed on blood. Source of these receptors: a man between 65 and 79 years old in good health.

This clonotype was recorded a few times. This chain uses TRBV5-1 with TRBJ1-5; no clear D. The V end lost 3 bases, the J end lost 5 bases, and 12 bases lay between the germline ends. Germline values: CDR1 SGHRS, CDR2 YFSETQ. The CDR3 spans 14 residues. This chain's CDR3 is CASSSSGPHQPQHF. In nucleotides, the CDR3 is TGCGCCAGCAGCTCTTCCGGGCCCCATCAGCCCCAGCATTTT.

As regards this clonotype: An end of the junction differs from the germline gene, which may be a read error. Here the CDR3 reads CASSLASRVDF. As DNA, the CDR3 is TGTGCCAGCAGCTTAGCCTCCAGGGTGGACTTC. The chain links TRBV7-9 to TRBJ2-4, with D tentatively TRBD1 (5 bases). CDR3 length: 11 residues. In germline, CDR1 is SEHNR, CDR2 FQNEAQ (reference sequence).

The chain recombines TRBV12-3 or TRBV12-4 with TRBJ1-2; D perhaps matches TRBD1 (6 bases). The CDR3 is 14 residues long. V was cut by 5 bases and J by 7 bases, with 17 bases left in between. CDR3 bases: TGTGCCAGCAGTGTCTCGACAGGAGAGAGTGGCTACACCTTC. Amino acid sequence: CASSVSTGESGYTF.

The rearrangement links TRBV6-6 to TRBJ1-3; D remains unclear. Germline loops: CDR1 MNHNY, CDR2 SVGAGI (reference sequence). V gave up 7 bases and J gave up 7 bases, with 11 bases separating them. The CDR3 length is 12 residues. The CDR3 nucleotides read TGTGCCAGCACCGTCGTCGGGAACACCATATATTTT. Translated: CASTVVGNTIYF.

The CDR3 DNA reads TGCAGCGGACAACAGGGTTTGGAGCAGTACTTC. It is translated as CSGQQGLEQYF. This sequence joins TRBV29-1 and TRBJ2-5; tentatively, D is TRBD1 (6 bases). Germline values: CDR1 SQVTM, CDR2 ANQGSEA. This CDR3 has 11 amino acids. V was trimmed by 7 bases and J by 11 bases, leaving 17 bases between them. Variable domain in full (rest from reference TRBV29-1 and TRBJ2-5): SAVISQKPSRDICQRGTSLTIQCQVDSQVTMMFWYRQQPGQSLTLIATANQGSEATYESGFVIDKFPISRPNLTFSTLTVSNMSPEDSSIYLCSGQQGLEQYFGPGTRLLVL.

On this clonotype itself: One base away lies a much larger clone, so this may be a sequencing read error. The V call is TRBV7-8, the J call TRBJ2-7, with D maybe TRBD2 (5 bases). The CDR3 extends over 14 amino acids. V was clipped by 0 bases and J by 2 bases, with 8 bases between them. The germline gives CDR1 SGHVS, CDR2 FQNEAQ. CDR3 bases: TGTGCCAGCAGCTTAGCCGGGGAGACCTACGAGCAGTACTTC. It codes for CASSLAGETYEQYF.

The CDR3 coding sequence is TGTGCCAGCAGCTTAGGACCGGGGGCGAACACTGAAGCTTTCTTT. Its protein product is CASSLGPGANTEAFF. The rearrangement links TRBV11-2 to TRBJ1-1; possible D gene TRBD1, 6 bases. Germline CDR1 and CDR2: SGHAT and FQNNGV. The CDR3 totals 15 residues. V lost 1 base, J lost 1 base, and 10 bases lay in between.

In this sample, this clonotype turned up a few times. The chain couples TRBV12-3 or TRBV12-4 to TRBJ2-1; D not resolved. CDR3 size: 13 residues. Trimming took 7 bases from V and 0 from J, leaving 7 bases between them. This chain's CDR3 is CASTWDSYNEQFF. DNA for the CDR3: TGTGCCAGCACCTGGGACTCCTACAATGAGCAGTTCTTC.

This clonotype was seen ten or more times. The CDR3 is CASSLREVDTQYF. The CDR3 DNA follows: TGTGCCAGCAGTTTAAGGGAGGTGGATACGCAGTATTTT. The rearrangement links TRBV12-3 or TRBV12-4 to TRBJ2-3; the D gene is possibly TRBD2 (6 bases). Deletions cut 2 bases from V and 6 bases from J, with 9 bases between. There are 13 residues in the CDR3.

This clonotype came up a few times. CDR3 in DNA: TGCGCCAGCAGCTTTAGGGGCAGAGTACGGTACATGAACACTGAAGCTTTCTTT. Protein product: CASSFRGRVRYMNTEAFF. The genes are TRBV5-1 and TRBJ1-1; tentative D call: TRBD1 (5 bases). Germline loops: CDR1 SGHRS, CDR2 YFSETQ. Between the trimmed V and J ends, which lost 2 bases and 0 bases, there was a span of 20 bases. The CDR3 totals 18 residues.

This clonotype was detected ten times or more. The chain combines TRBV21-1 with TRBJ1-2. TRBV21-1 represents a pseudogene. CDR3 size: 12 residues. The CDR3: CASSKRGEGYTF. Written as DNA, the CDR3 is TGTGCCAGCAGCAAACGTGGGGAAGGCTACACCTTC.

The chain uses TRBV7-8 and TRBJ2-2, with TRBD2 as a possible D gene (6 bases). V lost 1 base and J 3 bases, leaving 21 bases between the germline ends. Per the germline V gene, CDR1 is SGHVS and CDR2 is FQNEAQ. The CDR3 runs 19 residues. As DNA, the CDR3 is TGTGCCAGCAGCTTAGGGAGGGCCGGCGGGGCATTAGACACCGGGGAGCTGTTTTTT. Translating it yields CASSLGRAGGALDTGELFF.

This chain connects TRBV7-8 to TRBJ2-3, with 9 positions matching TRBD1. The germline gives CDR1 SGHVS, CDR2 FQNEAQ. There are 14 residues in the CDR3. The ends lost 5 bases at V and 6 bases at J; junction bases unmatched: 6. The DNA of the CDR3 is TGTGCCAGCAGCCCCCGGGACAGGGCCGATACGCAGTATTTT. Translation gives CASSPRDRADTQYF.

V gene TRBV20-1 combines with J gene TRBJ2-1, with 9 bases fitting TRBD2. With 3 bases clipped from V and 7 bases from J, the junction kept 10 bases outside the gene matches. The CDR3 is 15 amino acids. Germline lookup yields CDR1 DFQATT and CDR2 SNEGSKA (reference sequence). The CDR3 region is CSARTSGGRRNEQFF. The CDR3 DNA follows: TGCAGTGCTAGGACGAGCGGGGGGCGGCGTAATGAGCAGTTCTTC.

J is TRBJ2-2 and V is TRBV27; D remains unclear. Trimming left V 5 bases short and J 10 bases short, with 2 bases between. The germline V gene has CDR1 MNHEY and CDR2 SMNVEV (reference sequence). CDR3 size: 9 residues. The CDR3 loop reads CASSPELFF. The CDR3 coding sequence is TGTGCCAGCAGTCCGGAGCTGTTTTTT.

This clonotype has a single count. The CDR3 here is CSARAGDHTDTQYF. CDR3 nucleotides: TGCAGTGCTAGAGCAGGGGACCACACAGATACGCAGTATTTT. V usage is TRBV20-1 and J usage is TRBJ2-3, with D perhaps matching TRBD1 (6 bases). From germline, CDR1 is DFQATT and CDR2 SNEGSKA (reference sequence). The CDR3 sequence is 14 residues long. Trimming shortened V by 1 base and J by 2 bases, and 10 bases separated the two germline ends.

CDR3 nucleotides: TGTGCCATCAGTCCCGGGACTAGCAACTACGAGCAGTACTTC. This sequence encodes CAISPGTSNYEQYF. V and J are TRBV10-3 and TRBJ2-5, with TRBD2 matching 9 bases. TRBJ2-7 matches the DNA end more closely, so the J call is doubtful. This CDR3 spans 14 amino acids. The germline CDR1 and CDR2 sequences are ENHRY and SYGVKD.

The rearrangement joins TRBV10-1 to TRBJ2-5; 13 nucleotides line up with TRBD2. TRBJ2-7 explains the end of the DNA better; the J call may be wrong. Germline CDR1 and CDR2: WNHNN and SYGVQD (reference sequence). The CDR3 loop spans 14 amino acids. The DNA of the CDR3 is TGCGCCAGCAGGACTAGCGGGAGGACCTACGAGCAGTACTTC. Its protein is CASRTSGRTYEQYF.

The chain is built from TRBV20-1 and TRBJ2-7; unclear D gene. Trimming shortened V by 3 bases and J by 4 bases, and 16 bases separated the two germline ends. Per germline, CDR1 DFQATT and CDR2 SNEGSKA (reference sequence). The CDR3 length is 14 residues. CDR3 DNA sequence: TGCAGTGCTAGCGGTGGGTCGGGCTCATACGAGCAGTACTTC. Translating gives CSASGGSGSYEQYF.

This clonotype was observed a few times. The chain carries TRBV20-1 and TRBJ1-1; TRBD1 might be the D (6 bases). The CDR3 length is 12 residues. The V and J ends lost 6 bases and 3 bases respectively, with 11 bases between them. The germline V gene has CDR1 DFQATT and CDR2 SNEGSKA (reference sequence). In DNA, the CDR3 is TGCAGTGCGGCGGGACACCACACTGAAGCTTTCTTT. This gives the protein CSAAGHHTEAFF.

The chain joins TRBV5-1 to TRBJ1-3; no reliable D call. From germline, CDR1 is SGHRS and CDR2 YFSETQ. V was cut by 2 bases and J by 6 bases, with 12 bases left in between. The CDR3 length is 14 residues. The CDR3 is CASSFVPAENTIYF. CDR3 coding DNA: TGCGCCAGCAGCTTCGTTCCGGCCGAAAACACCATATATTTT.